These 6 T cell receptor beta chains were sequenced from one sample in a study of shared clonotypes between healthy human individuals. Only in-frame clones appear in the TCRdb table, and some are missing; sequencing was by immunoSEQ multiplex PCR. The sample records about 990,000 clones, around 82% being singletons. The sequencing input was memory CD4+ T cells from PBMCs. The subset here: CD45RA-negative fraction. All receptors derive from a man between 18 and 29 years old in good health. Some clones in this sample may be carry-over from other donors' samples.

This chain connects TRBV6-5 to TRBJ2-5; no clear D gene. The CDR3 runs 12 residues. V lost 5 bases and J 4 bases, leaving 8 bases between the germline ends. The germline V gene encodes CDR1 MNHEY and CDR2 SVGAGI. The DNA of the CDR3 is TGTGCCAGCAGTCCCCGGAGAGAGACCCAGTACTTC. Translated: CASSPRRETQYF.

The V gene is TRBV18, the J gene TRBJ2-1; TRBD2 matches at 8 bases. The CDR3 contains 15 residues. From germline, CDR1 is KGHSH and CDR2 LQKENI. The J segment lost 4 bases and the V segment lost 3 bases, leaving 5 bases of the junction unmatched. Here the CDR3 DNA reads TGTGCCAGCTCACCTTTAGCGGGATTGTACAATGAGCAGTTCTTC. Translating it yields CASSPLAGLYNEQFF.

This rearrangement joins TRBV20-1 to TRBJ2-5; no definite D call. Germline V lookup: CDR1 DFQATT, CDR2 SNEGSKA (reference sequence). The CDR3 sequence is 11 residues long. V shed 4 bases and J shed 2 bases, with 5 bases lying between them. CDR3 region: CSANKQETQYF. For the CDR3, the DNA is TGCAGTGCTAACAAACAAGAGACCCAGTACTTC.

The chain is built from TRBV4-2 and TRBJ2-5; D is perhaps TRBD1 or TRBD2 (5 bases each). The CDR3 length is 17 residues. The germline V gene encodes CDR1 LGHNA and CDR2 YNFKEQ. Between the trimmed V and J ends, which lost 0 bases and 0 bases, there was a span of 14 bases. CDR3 sequence: CASSQEGVGAYQETQYF. The DNA of the CDR3 is TGTGCCAGCAGCCAAGAAGGGGTGGGAGCGTACCAAGAGACCCAGTACTTC.

This sequence joins TRBV9 and TRBJ1-1; D ambiguous. The CDR3 consists of 15 residues. Trimming shortened V by 0 bases and J by 0 bases, and 9 bases separated the two germline ends. Per the germline V gene, CDR1 is SGDLS and CDR2 is YYNGEE. CDR3 amino acids: CASSVATGVNTEAFF. As DNA, the CDR3 is TGTGCCAGCAGCGTAGCTACCGGGGTGAACACTGAAGCTTTCTTT. Full variable domain (rest looked up from reference TRBV9 and TRBJ1-1): DSGVTQTPKHLITATGQRVTLRCSPRSGDLSVYWYQQSLDQGLQFLIQYYNGEERAKGNILERFSAQQFPDLHSELNLSSLELGDSALYFCASSVATGVNTEAFFGQGTRLTVV.

The chain joins TRBV6-1 to TRBJ2-7; the D is unclear. V gave up 6 bases and J gave up 1 base, with 10 bases separating them. Looked up from germline, CDR1 is MNHNS and CDR2 is SASEGT. The CDR3 is 13 amino acids. The CDR3 sequence is CASRQRMSYEQYF. The DNA of the CDR3 is TGTGCCAGCAGGCAGCGTATGTCCTACGAGCAGTACTTC.